This T cell receptor beta chain derives from a study of T cell repertoires in cytomegalovirus infection. This clonotype appeared a few times. Its antigen remains unknown. TCRdb re-called the reads with MiXCR, one entry per CDR3 protein. The table includes about 130,000 distinct CDR3 sequences, roughly a quarter detected once. The CDR3 covers 14 residues. With V trimmed by 6 bases and J by 3 bases, 7 bases remained unmatched. CDR1 MNHEY and CDR2 SMNVEV come from the germline V gene (reference sequence). The material sequenced was PBMCs, sequenced either directly or after in vitro stimulation (not recorded which). The gene calls are TRBV27 and TRBJ2-7; TRBD1 aligns across 8 bases. This sequence was found in a human donor in good health (CMV status not recorded). Some clones in this sample may be carry-over from other donors' samples. This chain's CDR3 is CASRQGGTGYEQYF. The CDR3 nucleotides read TGTGCCAGCAGACAGGGCGGGACAGGCTACGAGCAGTACTTC.